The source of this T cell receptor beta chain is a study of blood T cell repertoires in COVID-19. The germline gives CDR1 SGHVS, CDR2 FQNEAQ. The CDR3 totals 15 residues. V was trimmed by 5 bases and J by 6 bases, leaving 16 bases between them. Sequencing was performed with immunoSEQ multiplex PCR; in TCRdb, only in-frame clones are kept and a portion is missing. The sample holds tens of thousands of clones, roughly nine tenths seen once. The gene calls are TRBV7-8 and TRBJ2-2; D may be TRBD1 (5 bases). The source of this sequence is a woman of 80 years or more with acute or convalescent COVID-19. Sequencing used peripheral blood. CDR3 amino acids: CASSRGRVNSGELFF. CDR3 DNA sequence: TGTGCCAGCAGCCGTGGCAGGGTAAATTCCGGGGAGCTGTTTTTT.